Listed below are T cell receptor beta chains from one sample, sequenced in a study of T cells in Graves' hyperthyroidism and ophthalmopathy. TCRdb processed the multiplex PCR reads anew with MiXCR; each CDR3 protein has one entry. This table has about 350,000 distinct CDR3 sequences, about a sixth appearing once. The specimen sequenced was blood. The source is a woman in her forties with Graves' ophthalmopathy. Each CDR3 is given without its conserved first and last residue. D genes are given only for firm matches. Rows may omit the clone size; those that give it use once, few, many or a size class.

j_call: TRBJ2-7; d_call: -; clone_size: many; v_call: TRBV20-1; cdr3_aa: SARGGNPYEQY
j_call: TRBJ2-7; d_call: -; clone_size: many; v_call: TRBV28; cdr3_aa: ASSMGNGVTYEQY
j_call: TRBJ2-7; d_call: TRBD1; clone_size: -; v_call: TRBV9; cdr3_aa: ASSVTGGSEQY
j_call: TRBJ1-1; d_call: -; clone_size: -; v_call: TRBV30; cdr3_aa: AWSPTGMAEAF
j_call: TRBJ2-7; d_call: TRBD2; clone_size: -; v_call: TRBV6-5; cdr3_aa: ASSSSGGNYEQY
j_call: TRBJ2-7; d_call: -; clone_size: -; v_call: TRBV11-2; cdr3_aa: ASSLTPYEQH
j_call: TRBJ2-5; d_call: -; clone_size: many; v_call: TRBV4-1; cdr3_aa: ASALTAQETQY
j_call: TRBJ1-6; d_call: -; clone_size: many; v_call: TRBV2; cdr3_aa: ASSPQVGHLNSPLH
j_call: TRBJ2-7; d_call: -; clone_size: many; v_call: TRBV7-8; cdr3_aa: ASSLRFNEQY
j_call: TRBJ1-1; d_call: -; clone_size: -; v_call: TRBV12-3/TRBV12-4; cdr3_aa: ASSLVLLNTEAF
j_call: TRBJ1-4; d_call: -; clone_size: many; v_call: TRBV27; cdr3_aa: ASSFFSNEKLF
j_call: TRBJ2-7; d_call: TRBD2; clone_size: many; v_call: TRBV11-1; cdr3_aa: ASSQGLAGPQTYEQY
j_call: TRBJ2-2; d_call: -; clone_size: many; v_call: TRBV6-5; cdr3_aa: ASSYLGVTGELF
j_call: TRBJ1-1; d_call: TRBD1; clone_size: many; v_call: TRBV29-1; cdr3_aa: SVSGQGRSLMNTEAF
j_call: TRBJ2-5; d_call: -; clone_size: -; v_call: TRBV29-1; cdr3_aa: SATLQGGTETQY
j_call: TRBJ2-5; d_call: -; clone_size: -; v_call: TRBV15; cdr3_aa: ATSRDPAGETQY
j_call: TRBJ2-5; d_call: TRBD2; clone_size: many; v_call: TRBV11-2; cdr3_aa: ASSQTGTKETQY
j_call: TRBJ2-7; d_call: -; clone_size: many; v_call: TRBV20-1; cdr3_aa: SARDLTEDTYEQY
j_call: TRBJ2-5; d_call: -; clone_size: many; v_call: TRBV12-3/TRBV12-4; cdr3_aa: ASTLTGSETQY
j_call: TRBJ2-7; d_call: TRBD1; clone_size: -; v_call: TRBV27; cdr3_aa: ASSGQGFREQY
j_call: TRBJ2-7; d_call: -; clone_size: many; v_call: TRBV28; cdr3_aa: ASSPGSDILFEQY
j_call: TRBJ2-5; d_call: TRBD1; clone_size: many; v_call: TRBV28; cdr3_aa: ASSSTGAETQY
j_call: TRBJ1-1; d_call: -; clone_size: many; v_call: TRBV20-1; cdr3_aa: SAREHSPNTEAF
j_call: TRBJ1-1; d_call: TRBD1; clone_size: -; v_call: TRBV2; cdr3_aa: ASIRTGGITEAF
j_call: TRBJ1-1; d_call: -; clone_size: few; v_call: TRBV3-1; cdr3_aa: ASSPSRRGTEAF
j_call: TRBJ1-6; d_call: -; clone_size: many; v_call: TRBV15; cdr3_aa: ATSRASGNSPLH
j_call: TRBJ1-5; d_call: -; clone_size: many; v_call: TRBV6-2/TRBV6-3; cdr3_aa: ASSSRQQPQH
j_call: TRBJ1-1; d_call: -; clone_size: many; v_call: TRBV6-2/TRBV6-3; cdr3_aa: ASSYGARGTEAF
j_call: TRBJ2-2; d_call: -; clone_size: many; v_call: TRBV6-5; cdr3_aa: ASSYTTPGASGELF
j_call: TRBJ1-2; d_call: -; clone_size: many; v_call: TRBV10-3; cdr3_aa: AISDRLYGYT
j_call: TRBJ1-5; d_call: -; clone_size: many; v_call: TRBV6-2/TRBV6-3; cdr3_aa: ASSYSAATGTSRFNQPQH
j_call: TRBJ2-7; d_call: -; clone_size: many; v_call: TRBV5-1; cdr3_aa: ASSITGLGGWYEQY
j_call: TRBJ2-7; d_call: TRBD2; clone_size: -; v_call: TRBV6-2/TRBV6-3; cdr3_aa: ASSYLTSGGAGGYEQY
j_call: TRBJ2-7; d_call: -; clone_size: -; v_call: TRBV10-3; cdr3_aa: AISDLRDYEQY
j_call: TRBJ2-2; d_call: -; clone_size: -; v_call: TRBV27; cdr3_aa: ASSFGGLRTGELS
j_call: TRBJ1-2; d_call: -; clone_size: few; v_call: TRBV4-3; cdr3_aa: ASSQGVTGIYGGYT
j_call: TRBJ2-4; d_call: -; clone_size: -; v_call: TRBV5-1; cdr3_aa: ASSPDIAKNIQY
j_call: TRBJ2-7; d_call: -; clone_size: many; v_call: TRBV5-1; cdr3_aa: ASSLASESSYEQY
j_call: TRBJ1-1; d_call: -; clone_size: many; v_call: TRBV20-1; cdr3_aa: SAFPVGHPVGKVNTEAF
j_call: TRBJ1-3; d_call: -; clone_size: many; v_call: TRBV30; cdr3_aa: AWSIRSTSGNTIY
j_call: TRBJ1-1; d_call: -; clone_size: many; v_call: TRBV20-1; cdr3_aa: SAPGRAKNTEAF
j_call: TRBJ1-5; d_call: TRBD1; clone_size: many; v_call: TRBV29-1; cdr3_aa: SVGQGRNQPQH
j_call: TRBJ1-2; d_call: -; clone_size: many; v_call: TRBV28; cdr3_aa: ASSFTPARAGYT
j_call: TRBJ1-6; d_call: -; clone_size: many; v_call: TRBV28; cdr3_aa: ASSLSGSSNSYNSPLH
j_call: TRBJ1-1; d_call: -; clone_size: many; v_call: TRBV27; cdr3_aa: ASSMTAATEAF
j_call: TRBJ1-2; d_call: -; clone_size: many; v_call: TRBV4-2; cdr3_aa: ASSPSPGRDIYYGYT
j_call: TRBJ2-4; d_call: TRBD2; clone_size: many; v_call: TRBV6-2/TRBV6-3; cdr3_aa: ASSYAAGGQNIQY
j_call: TRBJ2-5; d_call: TRBD2; clone_size: many; v_call: TRBV28; cdr3_aa: AWGGRSQETQY
j_call: TRBJ2-1; d_call: TRBD2; clone_size: many; v_call: TRBV12-3/TRBV12-4; cdr3_aa: ASSLLHSLLGLAGDSEQF
j_call: TRBJ1-1; d_call: -; clone_size: many; v_call: TRBV2; cdr3_aa: ASRGSQGTEAF
j_call: TRBJ1-1; d_call: -; clone_size: many; v_call: TRBV30; cdr3_aa: ASQTSLNTEAF
j_call: TRBJ1-5; d_call: -; clone_size: many; v_call: TRBV14; cdr3_aa: ASSQGQFQPQH
j_call: TRBJ1-6; d_call: -; clone_size: many; v_call: TRBV11-2; cdr3_aa: ASRWGDKSPLH
j_call: TRBJ2-7; d_call: -; clone_size: many; v_call: TRBV30; cdr3_aa: ACGDSFYEQY
j_call: TRBJ1-5; d_call: -; clone_size: many; v_call: TRBV12-3/TRBV12-4; cdr3_aa: ASSLGGFGNQPQH